This T cell receptor beta chain is drawn from a study of monozygotic twins with inflammatory bowel disease. The CDR3 sequence is 13 residues long. The study subjected TCRalpha and TCRbeta cDNA to two nested PCRs of approximately 16 and 10 cycles. TCRdb re-called the 5' RACE reads and catalogs CDR3 proteins one per entry, DNA excluded. The sample table includes 400,000 or so distinct CDR3 sequences. The specimen sequenced was blood. The clonotype comes from a human donor with ulcerative colitis or Crohn's disease, or a healthy co-twin of an affected twin (not recorded which). V and J are TRBV21-1 and TRBJ2-7; TCRdb selects TRBD1, and the lack of DNA leaves this call unchecked. TRBV21-1 is reported as a pseudogene. CDR3 loop: CASSKGSPYEQYF.